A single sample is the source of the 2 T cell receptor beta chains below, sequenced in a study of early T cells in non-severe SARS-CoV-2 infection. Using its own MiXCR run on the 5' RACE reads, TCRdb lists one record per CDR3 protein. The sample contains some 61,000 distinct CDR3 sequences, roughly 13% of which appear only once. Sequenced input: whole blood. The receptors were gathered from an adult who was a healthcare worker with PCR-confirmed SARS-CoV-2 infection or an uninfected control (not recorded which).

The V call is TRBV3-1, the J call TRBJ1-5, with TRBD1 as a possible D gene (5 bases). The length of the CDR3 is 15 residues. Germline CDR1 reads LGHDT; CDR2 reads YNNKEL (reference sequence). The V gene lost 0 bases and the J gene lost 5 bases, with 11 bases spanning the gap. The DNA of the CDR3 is TGTGCCAGCAGCCAAGACCAGGGCTTTGATCAGCCCCAGCATTTT. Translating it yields CASSQDQGFDQPQHF.

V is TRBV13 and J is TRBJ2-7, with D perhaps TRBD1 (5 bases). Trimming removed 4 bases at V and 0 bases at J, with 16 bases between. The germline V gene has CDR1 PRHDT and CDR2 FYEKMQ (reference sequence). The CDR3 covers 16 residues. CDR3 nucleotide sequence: TGTGCCAGCAGCTCCACCTGGGGCGGAAGCTCCTACGAGCAGTACTTC. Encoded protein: CASSSTWGGSSYEQYF. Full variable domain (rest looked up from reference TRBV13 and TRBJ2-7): AAGVIQSPRHLIKEKRETATLKCYPIPRHDTVYWYQQGPGQDPQFLISFYEKMQSDKGSIPDRFSAQQFSDYHSELNMSSLELGDSALYFCASSSTWGGSSYEQYFGPGTRLTVT.